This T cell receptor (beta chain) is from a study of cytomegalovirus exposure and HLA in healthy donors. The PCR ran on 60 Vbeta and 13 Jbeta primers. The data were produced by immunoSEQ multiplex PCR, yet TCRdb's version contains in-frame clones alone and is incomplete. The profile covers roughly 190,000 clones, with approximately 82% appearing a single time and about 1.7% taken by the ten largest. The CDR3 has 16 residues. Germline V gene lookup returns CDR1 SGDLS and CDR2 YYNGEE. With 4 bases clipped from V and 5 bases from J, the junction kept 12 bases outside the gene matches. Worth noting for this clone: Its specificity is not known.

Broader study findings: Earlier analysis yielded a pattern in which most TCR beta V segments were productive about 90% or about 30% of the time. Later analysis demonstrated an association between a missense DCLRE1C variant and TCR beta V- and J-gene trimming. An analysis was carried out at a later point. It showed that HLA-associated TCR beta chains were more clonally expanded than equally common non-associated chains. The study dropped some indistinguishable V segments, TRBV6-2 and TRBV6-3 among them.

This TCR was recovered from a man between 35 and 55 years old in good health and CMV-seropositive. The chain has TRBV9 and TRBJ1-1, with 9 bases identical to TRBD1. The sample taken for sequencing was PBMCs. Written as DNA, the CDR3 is TGTGCCAGCAGCAGAGGGGACAGGGTCTCTTGGACTGAAGCTTTCTTT. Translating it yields CASSRGDRVSWTEAFF.